The clone carrying this T cell receptor (beta chain) was seen more than once but under ten times. Its antigen remains unidentified. Germline assignment: CDR1 SGHAT and CDR2 FQNNGV. This CDR3 has 14 amino acids. The junction had 2 bases not matched to a gene; V was cut back by 1 base and J by 7 bases. TCRdb re-called the 5' RACE reads through MiXCR, storing one row per CDR3 protein. The sample has about 32,000 distinct CDR3 sequences; around 22% are singletons. General observations from the study: Whole repertoires were not studied in the larger cohort, only one V-J beta rearrangement. Tumor memory CD4+ T cell TCR gene usage was found to cluster with blood and lymph node memory CD4+ cells and with lymph node naive CD4+ cells.

Sequencing was done on a sample of memory CD4+ T cells sorted from blood. Subset here: memory CD4+ T cells, CD4+CD45RO+CD25-. This clonotype was obtained from a female donor with breast cancer. The genes are TRBV11-2 and TRBJ1-5; TRBD1 agrees at 9 bases. The CDR3 sequence is CASSLVTGGQPQHF. The CDR3 region has the DNA TGTGCCAGCAGCTTAGTGACAGGGGGGCAGCCCCAGCATTTT.